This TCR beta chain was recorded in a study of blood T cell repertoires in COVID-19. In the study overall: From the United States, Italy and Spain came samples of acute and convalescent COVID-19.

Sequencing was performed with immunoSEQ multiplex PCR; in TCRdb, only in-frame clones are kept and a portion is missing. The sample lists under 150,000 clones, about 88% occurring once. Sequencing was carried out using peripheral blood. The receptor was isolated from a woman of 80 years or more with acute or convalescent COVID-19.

The CDR3 protein is CASSKKLAGGKNEQFF. CDR3 coding DNA: TGTGCCAGCAGCAAGAAACTAGCGGGGGGAAAAAATGAGCAGTTCTTC. This chain joins TRBV21-1 and TRBJ2-1; TRBD2 is the table's D call, not checked against the DNA. TRBV21-1 is an annotated pseudogene. This CDR3 has 16 amino acids.